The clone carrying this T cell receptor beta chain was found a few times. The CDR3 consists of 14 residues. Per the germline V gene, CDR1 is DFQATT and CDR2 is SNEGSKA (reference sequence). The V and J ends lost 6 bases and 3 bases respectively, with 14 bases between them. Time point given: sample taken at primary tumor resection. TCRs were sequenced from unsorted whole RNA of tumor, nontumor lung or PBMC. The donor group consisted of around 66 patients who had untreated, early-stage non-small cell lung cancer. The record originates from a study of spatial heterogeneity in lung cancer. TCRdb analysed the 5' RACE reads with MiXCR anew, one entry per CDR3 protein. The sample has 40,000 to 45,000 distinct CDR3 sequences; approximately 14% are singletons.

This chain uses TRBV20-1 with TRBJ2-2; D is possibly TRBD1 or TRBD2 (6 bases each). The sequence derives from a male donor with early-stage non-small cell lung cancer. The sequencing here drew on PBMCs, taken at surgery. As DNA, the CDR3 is TGCAGTGCCATAAGGGGGGTGGACACCGGGGAGCTGTTTTTT. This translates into CSAIRGVDTGELFF.